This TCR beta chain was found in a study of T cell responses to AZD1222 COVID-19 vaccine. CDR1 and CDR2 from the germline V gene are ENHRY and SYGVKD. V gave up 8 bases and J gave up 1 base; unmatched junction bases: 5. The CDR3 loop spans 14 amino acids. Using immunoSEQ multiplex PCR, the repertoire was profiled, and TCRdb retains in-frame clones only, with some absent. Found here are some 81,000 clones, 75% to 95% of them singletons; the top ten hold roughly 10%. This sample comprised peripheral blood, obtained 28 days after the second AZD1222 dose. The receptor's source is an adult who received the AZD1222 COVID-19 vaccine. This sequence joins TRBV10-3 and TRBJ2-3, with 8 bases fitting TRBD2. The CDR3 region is CAIGPAGGTDTQYF. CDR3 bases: TGTGCCATCGGTCCAGCGGGGGGCACAGATACGCAGTATTTT.